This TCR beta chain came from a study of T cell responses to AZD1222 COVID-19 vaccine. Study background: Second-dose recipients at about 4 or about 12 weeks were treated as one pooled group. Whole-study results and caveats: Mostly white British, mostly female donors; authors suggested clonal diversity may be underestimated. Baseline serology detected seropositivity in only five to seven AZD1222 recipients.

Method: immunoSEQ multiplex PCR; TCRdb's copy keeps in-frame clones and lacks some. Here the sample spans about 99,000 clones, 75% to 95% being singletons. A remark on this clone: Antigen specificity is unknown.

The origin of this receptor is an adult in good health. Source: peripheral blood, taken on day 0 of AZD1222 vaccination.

The CDR3 bases are TGTGCCAGCACCGATACATGGGTCACAGATACGCAGTATTTT. Encoded protein: CASTDTWVTDTQYF. This sequence joins TRBV11-2 and TRBJ2-3; D remains unclear. This CDR3 has 14 amino acids. Trimming removed 7 bases at V and 2 bases at J, with 13 bases between. Germline lookup yields CDR1 SGHAT and CDR2 FQNNGV.